This T cell receptor (beta chain) is drawn from a study of neurological immune-mediated disorders. A 10-nucleotide random UMI tagged transcripts in template-switch 5'RACE cDNA synthesis. TCRdb independently ran MiXCR on the 5' RACE reads; one entry per CDR3 protein. Of roughly 75,000 distinct CDR3 sequences in the sample, approximately 13% were seen once. The CDR3 is 18 residues long. The germline gives CDR1 SQVTM, CDR2 ANQGSEA. With 4 bases clipped from V and 4 bases from J, the junction kept 14 bases outside the gene matches. This clonotype was recorded many times. Its specificity is not known. Sample time point: longitudinal time-point 1 (baseline). Study results and caveats: Across subjects, expanded clones had no CDR3 amino acid sequences in common, pointing to private repertoires in all groups. The greatest TCR clonal expansion occurred in HTLV-1-associated myelopathy and the least in multiple sclerosis, which fell below healthy controls.

Sequencing was carried out using PBMCs. This clonotype originated in a female donor with HTLV-1-associated myelopathy (HAM/TSP). V and J are TRBV29-1 and TRBJ2-1; 12 bases align to TRBD2. Here the CDR3 DNA reads TGCAGCGTTGGAACGGGGCTAGCGGGGGGGGGTGGGTACAATGAGCAGTTCTTC. Translation: CSVGTGLAGGGGYNEQFF.